The 32 T cell receptor beta chains below all came from one sample that was sequenced in a study of cytomegalovirus exposure and HLA in healthy donors. The data were produced by immunoSEQ multiplex PCR, yet TCRdb's version contains in-frame clones alone and is incomplete. The top ten hold 15% of the sample, which has more than 55,000 clones, roughly nine tenths seen once. The source material was PBMCs. The receptors were gathered from a woman under 30 in good health and CMV-seronegative.

The V call is TRBV7-6, the J call TRBJ2-7; 8 bases fit TRBD2. The V gene end was trimmed by 6 bases and the J gene end by 3 bases; junction bases not matched to a gene: 7. Germline assignment: CDR1 SGHVS and CDR2 FNYEAQ. The CDR3 loop spans 14 amino acids. The CDR3 sequence is CASSTTGLGYEQYF. CDR3 coding DNA: TGTGCCAGCAGTACCACGGGACTAGGCTACGAGCAGTACTTC.

The rearrangement links TRBV15 to TRBJ2-3; D is ambiguous. This CDR3 has 15 residues. Germline V gene sequence: CDR1 LNHNV, CDR2 YYDKDF (reference sequence). Trimming pared 6 bases from V and 3 bases from J, leaving 16 bases between. The CDR3 sequence: CATRPSLLRTDTQYF. The CDR3 DNA reads as TGTGCCACCAGGCCTAGTCTCTTGCGTACAGATACGCAGTATTTT.

The CDR3 bases are TGTGCCAGCAGCTTACTAAAGACAGGGTATGGCTACACCTTC. This translates into CASSLLKTGYGYTF. The chain combines TRBV7-2 with TRBJ1-2; 7 bases are shared with TRBD1. The CDR3 is made up of 14 amino acids. Per germline, CDR1 SGHTA and CDR2 FQGNSA. V trimming: 2 bases; J trimming: 5 bases; junction bases outside the gene matches: 5.

The chain combines TRBV4-1 with TRBJ1-5; 7 positions agree with TRBD1. V shed 3 bases and J 7 bases; nucleotides not matched to a gene: 6. The CDR3 consists of 14 residues. The germline V gene has CDR1 MGHRA and CDR2 YSYEKL. CDR3 coding DNA: TGCGCCAGCAGCCACCGACAGGGAGGCCAGCCCCAGCATTTT. This translates into CASSHRQGGQPQHF.

The rearrangement links TRBV9 to TRBJ1-4; D is possibly TRBD1 (6 bases). Between the trimmed V and J ends, which lost 0 bases and 13 bases, there was a span of 16 bases. Germline V gene lookup returns CDR1 SGDLS and CDR2 YYNGEE. The CDR3 is made up of 14 amino acids. The CDR3 reads CASSVGRGDNGLFF. The CDR3 DNA is TGTGCCAGCAGCGTAGGGAGAGGGGACAACGGACTGTTTTTT.

This clone was counted between two and nine times. The rearrangement uses TRBV19 and TRBJ2-7, with D possibly matching TRBD1 (6 bases). There are 15 residues in the CDR3. V was pared by 3 bases and J by 2 bases, with 14 bases between. The germline V gene encodes CDR1 LNHDA and CDR2 SQIVND (reference sequence). The CDR3 nucleotides read TGTGCCAGTAGTATCGGTGAATCAGGGGCCTACGAGCAGTACTTC. Protein: CASSIGESGAYEQYF.

The gene calls are TRBV7-2 and TRBJ1-5; D is undetermined. Germline CDR1 is SGHTA and CDR2 is FQGNSA. V was trimmed by 5 bases and J by 4 bases, leaving 12 bases between them. The CDR3 runs 14 residues. In DNA form, the CDR3 reads TGTGCCAGCAGCCCCCGAGAACTTAATCAGCCCCAGCATTTT. This sequence encodes CASSPRELNQPQHF.

CDR3 nucleotide sequence: TGTGCCAGCAGTGAATGGGGGCCCCACACAGATACGCAGTATTTT. Translating gives CASSEWGPHTDTQYF. The chain employs TRBV2 and TRBJ2-3; possible D gene TRBD1, 6 bases. This CDR3 is 15 amino acids long. CDR1 and CDR2 from the germline V gene are SNHLY and FYNNEI. V gave up 2 bases and J gave up 2 bases, with 11 bases separating them.

This chain joins TRBV7-2 and TRBJ2-1; 10 nucleotides align to TRBD1. Trimming cost V 1 base and J 9 bases; bases outside gene matches: 3. The CDR3 runs 14 residues. From germline, CDR1 is SGHTA and CDR2 FQGNSA. In DNA, the CDR3 is TGTGCCAGCAGCTTAGGGGACAGGGGTTTTGAGCAGTTCTTC. Translated: CASSLGDRGFEQFF.

This sequence joins TRBV27 and TRBJ1-3; D unclear. The CDR3 consists of 15 residues. V shed 5 bases and J shed 1 base, with 12 bases lying between them. CDR1 is MNHEY, CDR2 SMNVEV, per germline (reference sequence). As DNA, the CDR3 is TGTGCCAGCAGTCCAGCGGGGTTTTCTGGAAACACCATATATTTT. It specifies CASSPAGFSGNTIYF.

This sequence joins TRBV4-2 and TRBJ2-3, with D perhaps matching TRBD2 (7 bases). This CDR3 is built from 17 residues. Germline V gene data show CDR1 as LGHNA and CDR2 as YNFKEQ. Trimming removed 5 bases at V and 4 bases at J, with 22 bases between. DNA of the CDR3: TGTGCCAGCAGCGAAGGGGGGGGAGCTTATTTAGCAGATACGCAGTATTTT. It translates to CASSEGGGAYLADTQYF.

This chain links TRBV7-2 with TRBJ2-7; the match to TRBD2 covers 12 bases. The V gene end was trimmed by 6 bases and the J gene end by 7 bases; junction bases not matched to a gene: 10. There are 15 residues in the CDR3. The germline V gene has CDR1 SGHTA and CDR2 FQGNSA. The CDR3 spells CASRSLAGGTGEQYF. The DNA of the CDR3 is TGTGCCAGCAGATCCCTAGCGGGAGGGACGGGGGAGCAGTACTTC. Drawing the rest from reference TRBV7-2 and TRBJ2-7, the complete variable domain is GAGVSQSPSNKVTEKGKDVELRCDPISGHTALYWYRQSLGQGLEFLIYFQGNSAPDKSGLPSDRFSAERTGGSVSTLTIQRTQQEDSAVYLCASRSLAGGTGEQYFGPGTRLTVT.

The chain combines TRBV19 with TRBJ1-1; the D is unclear. Germline V gives CDR1 LNHDA, CDR2 SQIVND (reference sequence). The CDR3 sequence is 14 residues long. V was shortened by 5 bases and J by 7 bases, with 17 bases between the two germline ends. CDR3 coding DNA: TGTGCCAGTAGTGTTACATTTTTCGGAGTTGAAGCTTTCTTT. Protein: CASSVTFFGVEAFF.

CDR3 protein: CASSYSTDSPAEAFF. DNA of the CDR3: TGTGCCAGCAGTTACTCTACGGACAGTCCCGCTGAAGCTTTCTTT. The chain links TRBV6-6 to TRBJ1-1; a weak D match, TRBD1 (6 bases). CDR3 length equals 15 residues. CDR1 and CDR2 (germline): MNHNY, SVGAGI (reference sequence). V gave up 0 bases and J gave up 6 bases, with 14 bases separating them.

The chain employs TRBV7-2 and TRBJ2-1; TRBD2 matches 7 bases. With V trimmed by 7 bases and J by 0 bases, 12 bases remained unmatched. The CDR3 contains 17 residues. From germline, CDR1 is SGHTA and CDR2 FQGNSA. The CDR3 protein is CASTELGRASSYNEQFF. CDR3 DNA sequence: TGTGCCAGCACCGAGCTGGGGAGGGCCTCCTCCTACAATGAGCAGTTCTTC.

This chain joins TRBV19 and TRBJ2-3, with D maybe TRBD2 (6 bases). Deletions cut 4 bases from V and 1 base from J, with 12 bases between. From germline, CDR1 is LNHDA and CDR2 SQIVND (reference sequence). CDR3 size: 15 residues. CDR3 in amino acids: CASSTIGGGTDTQYF. CDR3 bases: TGTGCCAGTAGTACTATCGGCGGGGGCACAGATACGCAGTATTTT.

V is TRBV10-2 and J is TRBJ2-7; 7 bases are a match to TRBD2. V shed 8 bases and J 4 bases; nucleotides not matched to a gene: 11. CDR1 is WSHSY and CDR2 is SAAADI in the germline V gene. The CDR3 runs to 14 residues. CDR3 protein: CASRGVGGSYEQYF. For the CDR3, the DNA is TGCGCCAGCCGGGGGGTGGGCGGATCATACGAGCAGTACTTC.

V usage is TRBV5-1 and J usage is TRBJ2-3, with TRBD2 matching 11 bases. The CDR3 loop spans 17 amino acids. With V trimmed by 4 bases and J by 6 bases, 13 bases remained unmatched. Per germline, CDR1 SGHRS and CDR2 YFSETQ. The CDR3 bases are TGCGCCAGCAGCACACTGCTAGCGGGAGGCCTCGGCGATACGCAGTATTTT. Residues: CASSTLLAGGLGDTQYF.

This sequence joins TRBV15 and TRBJ1-4; no clear D. Per germline, CDR1 LNHNV and CDR2 YYDKDF (reference sequence). V gave up 7 bases and J gave up 3 bases, with 15 bases separating them. This CDR3 region has 15 residues. The CDR3 loop reads CATTPRARANEKLFF. CDR3 in DNA: TGTGCCACCACCCCACGTGCGAGGGCTAATGAAAAACTGTTTTTT.

The V and J genes are TRBV2 and TRBJ1-2; maybe TRBD1 (6 bases). CDR3 length: 11 amino acids. Germline-derived CDR1 and CDR2 are SNHLY and FYNNEI. Trimming removed 10 bases at V and 2 bases at J, with 8 bases between. The CDR3 region is CAIQGNYGYTF. CDR3 sequence (DNA): TGTGCCATCCAGGGGAACTATGGCTACACCTTC.

The J gene is TRBJ2-5, the V gene TRBV15; 7 bases are shared with TRBD2. V trimming: 1 base; J trimming: 0 bases; junction bases outside the gene matches: 2. The CDR3 is 15 amino acids. CDR1 is LNHNV and CDR2 is YYDKDF in the germline V gene (reference sequence). The CDR3 sequence is CATSRGRGNQETQYF. CDR3 nucleotides: TGTGCCACCAGCAGAGGGCGGGGGAACCAAGAGACCCAGTACTTC. Drawing the rest from reference TRBV15 and TRBJ2-5, the complete variable domain is DAMVIQNPRYQVTQFGKPVTLSCSQTLNHNVMYWYQQKSSQAPKLLFHYYDKDFNNEADTPDNFQSRRPNTSFCFLDIRSPGLGDTAMYLCATSRGRGNQETQYFGPGTRLLVL.

The CDR3 region has the DNA TGTGCCAGCACCAGACTCGTTGGGGAGGGTCGCGGTGAAGCTTTCTTT. This translates into CASTRLVGEGRGEAFF. J is TRBJ1-1 and V is TRBV2; D not resolved. Germline-derived CDR1 and CDR2 are SNHLY and FYNNEI. This CDR3 comprises 16 residues. V shed 7 bases and J shed 7 bases, with 25 bases lying between them.

The sample holds one count of this clone. The genes are TRBV12-5 and TRBJ1-1; 12 bases map to TRBD1. Germline loops: CDR1 LGHNT, CDR2 FRNRAP. There are 16 residues in the CDR3. Trimming removed 4 bases from V and 3 bases from J; junction bases left unmatched: 6. CDR3 DNA: TGTGCTAGTGGTTGGGACAGGGGGCGTACAGACACTGAAGCTTTCTTT. Its protein product is CASGWDRGRTDTEAFF.

A word on this clone: A junction end diverges from the germline sequence, so it may reflect a read error. The chain uses TRBV5-1 and TRBJ1-1; no reliable D call. This CDR3 contains 8 residues. Germline V gene sequence: CDR1 SGHRS, CDR2 YFSETQ. The CDR3 loop reads CASSSLYF. In nucleotides, the CDR3 is TGCGCCAGCAGCTCCTTGTACTTT.

The rearrangement joins TRBV6-5 to TRBJ2-5, with 9 positions matching TRBD2. This CDR3 has 14 residues. With V trimmed by 4 bases and J by 7 bases, 7 bases remained unmatched. Germline V gene sequence: CDR1 MNHEY, CDR2 SVGAGI. The CDR3 region is CASSSSGGKGTQYF. CDR3 coding DNA: TGTGCCAGCAGTTCAAGCGGGGGGAAGGGGACCCAGTACTTC.

The chain recombines TRBV5-6 with TRBJ1-5; unclear D gene. Germline-derived CDR1 and CDR2 are SGHDT and YYEEEE. This CDR3 region has 14 residues. Trimming cost V 4 bases and J 1 base, with 9 bases left between them. The CDR3 region has the DNA TGTGCCAGCAGCCTAGGAGAGAGCAATCAGCCCCAGCATTTT. Protein product: CASSLGESNQPQHF.

The V and J genes are TRBV7-9 and TRBJ2-2; TRBD2 matches at 7 bases. In germline, CDR1 is SEHNR, CDR2 FQNEAQ (reference sequence). This CDR3 spans 16 amino acids. Trimming took 5 bases from V and 6 from J; bases not matched to a gene: 12. CDR3 nucleotides: TGTGCCAGCAGCCCCGGGGAGGGGATATCCCCCGGGGAGCTGTTTTTT. This gives the protein CASSPGEGISPGELFF.

The chain carries TRBV19 and TRBJ1-2; TRBD1 agrees at 7 bases. Trimming at V came to 6 bases and at J to 2 bases, leaving 6 bases not matched to a gene. CDR3 length equals 14 residues. The germline CDR1 and CDR2 sequences are LNHDA and SQIVND (reference sequence). The DNA of the CDR3 is TGTGCCAGTAGGGCGGGACAGCAGAACTATGGCTACACCTTC. Encoded protein: CASRAGQQNYGYTF.

The V gene is TRBV27, the J gene TRBJ2-3; possibly TRBD2 for D (6 bases). Deletions cut 5 bases from V and 2 bases from J, with 14 bases between. Germline V CDR1 and CDR2: MNHEY, SMNVEV (reference sequence). CDR3 length: 15 residues. The CDR3 loop is CASSMGLYLTDTQYF. In DNA, the CDR3 is TGTGCCAGCAGTATGGGACTCTACCTCACAGATACGCAGTATTTT.

The chain employs TRBV11-2 and TRBJ1-1, with 8 bases lining up with TRBD1. The trim removed 5 bases at V and 0 bases at J, leaving 14 bases unmatched. There are 18 residues in the CDR3. Germline loops: CDR1 SGHAT, CDR2 FQNNGV. The CDR3 nucleotides are TGTGCCAGCAGCCCCGCTTTCGGCAGGGGGCTTTTGAACACTGAAGCTTTCTTT. Translation: CASSPAFGRGLLNTEAFF. The whole variable domain, remainder taken from reference TRBV11-2 and TRBJ1-1, is EAGVAQSPRYKIIEKRQSVAFWCNPISGHATLYWYQQILGQGPKLLIQFQNNGVVDDSQLPKDRFSAERLKGVDSTLKIQPAKLEDSAVYLCASSPAFGRGLLNTEAFFGQGTRLTVV.

The chain couples TRBV9 to TRBJ1-4, with D possibly TRBD1 on 5 matching bases. CDR3 size: 14 residues. V lost 4 bases, J lost 7 bases, and 14 bases lay in between. Germline assignment: CDR1 SGDLS and CDR2 YYNGEE. The CDR3 here is CASSLEVGGEKLFF. CDR3 DNA: TGTGCCAGCAGCCTTGAGGTCGGGGGTGAAAAACTGTTTTTT.

This clone has just one count. The chain joins TRBV13 to TRBJ1-3; 7 bases line up with TRBD1. The V and J ends lost 2 bases and 1 base, in that order; junction bases with no gene match: 8. The CDR3 is made up of 17 amino acids. From germline, CDR1 is PRHDT and CDR2 FYEKMQ (reference sequence). The CDR3 DNA is TGTGCCAGCAGCTTAAGTAGTACAGGGGATTCTGGAAACACCATATATTTT. Amino acid sequence: CASSLSSTGDSGNTIYF.